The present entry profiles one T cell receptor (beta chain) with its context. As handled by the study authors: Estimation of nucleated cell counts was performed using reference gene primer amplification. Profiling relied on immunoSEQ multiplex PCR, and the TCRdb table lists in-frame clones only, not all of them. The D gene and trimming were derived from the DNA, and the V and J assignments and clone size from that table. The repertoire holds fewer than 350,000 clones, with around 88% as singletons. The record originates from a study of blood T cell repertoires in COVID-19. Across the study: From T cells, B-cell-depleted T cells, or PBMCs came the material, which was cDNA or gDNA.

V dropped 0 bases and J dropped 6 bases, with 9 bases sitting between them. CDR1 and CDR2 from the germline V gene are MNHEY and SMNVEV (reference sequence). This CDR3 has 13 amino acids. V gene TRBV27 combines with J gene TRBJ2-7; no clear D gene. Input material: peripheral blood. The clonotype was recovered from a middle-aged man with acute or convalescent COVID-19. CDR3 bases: TGTGCCAGCAGTTTATCGACACCCCTCGAGCAGTACTTC. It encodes CASSLSTPLEQYF.